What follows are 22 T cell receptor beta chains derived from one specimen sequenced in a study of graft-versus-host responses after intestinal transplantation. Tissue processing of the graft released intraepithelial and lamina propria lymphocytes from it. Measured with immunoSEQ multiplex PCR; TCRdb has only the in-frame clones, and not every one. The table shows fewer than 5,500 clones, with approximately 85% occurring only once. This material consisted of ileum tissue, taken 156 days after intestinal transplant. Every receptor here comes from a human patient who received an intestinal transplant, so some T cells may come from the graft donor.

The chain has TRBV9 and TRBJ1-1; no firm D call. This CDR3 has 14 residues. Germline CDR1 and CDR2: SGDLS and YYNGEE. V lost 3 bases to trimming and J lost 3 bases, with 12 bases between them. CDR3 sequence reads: CASSEDGWDTEAFF. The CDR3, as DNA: TGTGCCAGCAGCGAGGACGGGTGGGACACTGAAGCTTTCTTT.

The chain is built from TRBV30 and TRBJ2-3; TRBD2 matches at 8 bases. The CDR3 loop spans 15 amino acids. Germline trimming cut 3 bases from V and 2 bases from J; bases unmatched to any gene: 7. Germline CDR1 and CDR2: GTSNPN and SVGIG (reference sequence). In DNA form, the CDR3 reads TGTGCCTGGAGGATCGGAGCGGGGGTCACAGATACGCAGTATTTT. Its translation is CAWRIGAGVTDTQYF.

CDR3 sequence reads: CASSLLRDNEQFF. CDR3 in DNA: TGCGCCAGCAGCTTATTACGAGACAATGAGCAGTTCTTC. This rearrangement joins TRBV5-1 to TRBJ2-1; D uncertain. The CDR3 consists of 13 residues. Germline-derived CDR1 and CDR2 are SGHRS and YFSETQ. Between the trimmed V and J ends, which lost 2 bases and 5 bases, there was a span of 8 bases.

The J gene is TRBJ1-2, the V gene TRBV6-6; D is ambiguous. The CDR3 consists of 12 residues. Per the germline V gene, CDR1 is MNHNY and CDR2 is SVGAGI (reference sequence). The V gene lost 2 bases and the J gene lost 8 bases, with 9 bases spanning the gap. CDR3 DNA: TGTGCCAGCAGTTACGACACTTTCGGCTACACCTTC. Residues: CASSYDTFGYTF.

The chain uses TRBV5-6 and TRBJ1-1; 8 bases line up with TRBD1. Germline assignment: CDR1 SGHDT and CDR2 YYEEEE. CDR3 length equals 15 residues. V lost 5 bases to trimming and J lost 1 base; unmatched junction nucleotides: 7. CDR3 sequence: CASRGQGNPNTEAFF. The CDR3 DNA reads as TGTGCCAGCAGAGGACAGGGTAATCCGAACACTGAAGCTTTCTTT.

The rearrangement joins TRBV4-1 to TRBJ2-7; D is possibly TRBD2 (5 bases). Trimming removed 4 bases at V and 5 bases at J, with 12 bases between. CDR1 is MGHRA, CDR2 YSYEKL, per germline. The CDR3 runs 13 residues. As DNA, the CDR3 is TGCGCCAGCAGCCCCTGGCCCGGGGACGAGCAGTACTTC. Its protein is CASSPWPGDEQYF.

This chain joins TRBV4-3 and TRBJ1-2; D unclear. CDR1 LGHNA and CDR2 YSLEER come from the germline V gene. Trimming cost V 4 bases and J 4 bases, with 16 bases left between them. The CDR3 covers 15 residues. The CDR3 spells CASSPGPTPSYGYTF. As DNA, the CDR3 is TGCGCCAGCAGCCCTGGACCGACCCCTTCCTATGGCTACACCTTC.

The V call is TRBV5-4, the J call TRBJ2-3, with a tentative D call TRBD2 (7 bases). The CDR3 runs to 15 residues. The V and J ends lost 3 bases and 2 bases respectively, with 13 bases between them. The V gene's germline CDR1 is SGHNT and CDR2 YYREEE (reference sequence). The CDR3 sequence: CASSSRGRFTDTQYF. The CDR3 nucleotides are TGTGCCAGCAGCTCGCGGGGGCGATTCACAGATACGCAGTATTTT.

CDR3 sequence (DNA): TGTGGTAAGCAAAGTGAGGGTGCGAACTATGGCTACACCTTC. Protein product: CGKQSEGANYGYTF. The chain employs TRBV27 and TRBJ1-2; D not resolved. The CDR3 loop spans 14 amino acids. CDR1 and CDR2 (germline): MNHEY, SMNVEV (reference sequence).

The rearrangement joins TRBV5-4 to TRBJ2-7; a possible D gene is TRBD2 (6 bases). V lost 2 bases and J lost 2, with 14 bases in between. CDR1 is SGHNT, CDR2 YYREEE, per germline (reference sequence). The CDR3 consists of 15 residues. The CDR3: CASSFAGTLAYEQYF. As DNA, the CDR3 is TGTGCCAGCAGCTTTGCCGGGACTTTGGCCTACGAGCAGTACTTC.

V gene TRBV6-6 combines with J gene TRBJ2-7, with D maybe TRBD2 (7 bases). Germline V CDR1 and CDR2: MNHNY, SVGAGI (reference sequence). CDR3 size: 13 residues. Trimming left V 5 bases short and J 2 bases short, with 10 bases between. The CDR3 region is CASSQGGAYEQYF. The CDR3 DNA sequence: TGTGCCAGCAGTCAAGGGGGGGCCTACGAGCAGTACTTC.

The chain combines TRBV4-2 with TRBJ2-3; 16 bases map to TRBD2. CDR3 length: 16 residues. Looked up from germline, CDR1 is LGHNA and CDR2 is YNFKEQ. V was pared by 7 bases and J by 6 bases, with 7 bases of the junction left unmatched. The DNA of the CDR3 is TGTGCCAGCAACAAACCGGGACTAGCGGGAGGGGATACGCAGTATTTT. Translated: CASNKPGLAGGDTQYF.

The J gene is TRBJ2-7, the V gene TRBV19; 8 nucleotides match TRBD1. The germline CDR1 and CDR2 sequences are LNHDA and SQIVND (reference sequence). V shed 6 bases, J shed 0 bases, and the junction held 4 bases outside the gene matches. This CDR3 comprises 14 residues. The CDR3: CASRGTGSSYEQYF. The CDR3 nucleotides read TGTGCCAGTAGGGGGACAGGAAGCTCCTACGAGCAGTACTTC.

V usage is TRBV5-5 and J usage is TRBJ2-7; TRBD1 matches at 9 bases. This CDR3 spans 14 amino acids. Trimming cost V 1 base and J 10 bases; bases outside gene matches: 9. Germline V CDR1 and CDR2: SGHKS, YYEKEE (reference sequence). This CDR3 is CASSLTGGAWNQYF. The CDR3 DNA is TGTGCCAGCAGCTTGACAGGGGGCGCATGGAACCAGTACTTC.

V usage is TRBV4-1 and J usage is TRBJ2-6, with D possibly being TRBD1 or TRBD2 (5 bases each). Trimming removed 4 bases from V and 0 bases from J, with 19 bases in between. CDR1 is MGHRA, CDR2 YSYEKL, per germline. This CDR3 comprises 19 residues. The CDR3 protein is CASSRHPGTLSSGANVLTF. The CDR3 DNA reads TGCGCCAGCAGCCGCCACCCCGGGACGTTAAGCTCTGGGGCCAACGTCCTGACTTTC.

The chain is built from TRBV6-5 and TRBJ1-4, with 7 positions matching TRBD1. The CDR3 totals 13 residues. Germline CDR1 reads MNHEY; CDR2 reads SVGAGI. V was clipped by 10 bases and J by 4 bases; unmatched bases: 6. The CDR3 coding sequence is TGTGCCACCCGGGACAGACTTAATGAAAAACTGTTTTTT. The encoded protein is CATRDRLNEKLFF.

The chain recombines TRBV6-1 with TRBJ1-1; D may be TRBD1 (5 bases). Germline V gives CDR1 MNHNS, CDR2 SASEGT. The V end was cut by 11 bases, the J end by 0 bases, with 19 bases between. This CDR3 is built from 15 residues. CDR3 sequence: CAQGEHGTVNTEAFF. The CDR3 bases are TGTGCCCAGGGAGAACACGGAACAGTGAACACTGAAGCTTTCTTT.

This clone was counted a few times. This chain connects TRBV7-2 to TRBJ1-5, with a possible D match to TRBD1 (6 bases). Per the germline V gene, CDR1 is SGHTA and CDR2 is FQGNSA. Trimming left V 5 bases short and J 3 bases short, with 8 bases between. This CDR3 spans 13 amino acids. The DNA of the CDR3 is TGTGCCAGCAGCCACAGGGCCAATCAGCCCCAGCATTTT. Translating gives CASSHRANQPQHF. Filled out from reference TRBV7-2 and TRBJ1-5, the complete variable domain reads GAGVSQSPSNKVTEKGKDVELRCDPISGHTALYWYRQSLGQGLEFLIYFQGNSAPDKSGLPSDRFSAERTGGSVSTLTIQRTQQEDSAVYLCASSHRANQPQHFGDGTRLSIL.

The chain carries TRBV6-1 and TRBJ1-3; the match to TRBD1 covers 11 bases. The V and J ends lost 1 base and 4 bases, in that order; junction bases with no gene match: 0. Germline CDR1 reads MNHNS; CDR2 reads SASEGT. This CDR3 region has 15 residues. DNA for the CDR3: TGTGCCAGCAGTGAAGGGACAGGGGGCGGAAACACCATATATTTT. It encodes CASSEGTGGGNTIYF.

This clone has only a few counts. CDR3 sequence reads: CASRALTGNPYEQYF. The DNA for the CDR3 is TGTGCCAGCAGGGCCCTGACAGGTAATCCCTACGAGCAGTACTTC. The chain uses TRBV9 and TRBJ2-7, with D possibly TRBD1 on 6 matching bases. CDR1 SGDLS and CDR2 YYNGEE come from the germline V gene. V was clipped by 5 bases and J by 2 bases, with 17 bases between them. The CDR3 contains 15 residues.

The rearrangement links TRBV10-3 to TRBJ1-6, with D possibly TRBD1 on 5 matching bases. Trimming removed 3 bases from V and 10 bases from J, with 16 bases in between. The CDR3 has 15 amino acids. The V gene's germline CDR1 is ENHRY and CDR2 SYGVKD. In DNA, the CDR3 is TGTGCCATCAGTGAAGGGACCGTTTGGAGGTCACCCCTCCACTTT. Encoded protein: CAISEGTVWRSPLHF.

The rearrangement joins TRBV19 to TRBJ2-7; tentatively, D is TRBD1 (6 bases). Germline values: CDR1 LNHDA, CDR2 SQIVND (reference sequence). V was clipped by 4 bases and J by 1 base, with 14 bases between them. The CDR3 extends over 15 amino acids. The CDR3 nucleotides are TGTGCCAGTAGTAATGGGGGCCTCGGGTCCTACGAGCAGTACTTC. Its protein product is CASSNGGLGSYEQYF.